This is a list of T cell receptor beta chains from one sample in a study of cytomegalovirus exposure and HLA in healthy donors. Profiling relied on immunoSEQ multiplex PCR, and the TCRdb table lists in-frame clones only, not all of them. The sample totals some 140,000 clones. Sequenced input: PBMCs. The receptors stem from a woman between 40 and 55 years old in good health and CMV-seronegative. CDR3s include the opening cysteine and the closing phenylalanine or tryptophan. The order of the fields is V gene, clone size, D gene, J gene, CDR3 DNA, CDR3 protein. The D gene is left open where the match is weak. Only part of the rows carry a size: once, few, many, or a class if the clone is expanded.

>TRBV4-1|.|TRBD1|TRBJ1-1
TGCGCCAGCAGCCTCCGACAGGGGGGCACTGAAGCTTTCTTT
CASSLRQGGTEAFF
>TRBV7-2|medium-sized|.|TRBJ2-2
TGTGCCAGCAGTCTTAGAAACACCGGGGAGCTGTTTTTT
CASSLRNTGELFF
>TRBV28|.|.|TRBJ2-7
TGTGCCAGCTTACAGTCCCCCTACGAGCAGTACTTC
CASLQSPYEQYF
>TRBV7-2|.|TRBD1|TRBJ1-2
TGTGCCAGCAGCTTATTCAGGGGGCCTGGCTACACCTTC
CASSLFRGPGYTF
>TRBV6-5|.|.|TRBJ2-3
TGTGCCAGCAGGCAGGGTTTTAGCACAGATACGCAGTATTTT
CASRQGFSTDTQYF
>TRBV10-3|.|.|TRBJ1-5
TGTGCCATCAGTCGAGGCCAGGGTCAGGAGCCCCAGCATTTT
CAISRGQGQEPQHF
>TRBV5-1|.|.|TRBJ1-5
TGCGCCAGCAGCCTGGGACTCCAGAATCAGCCCCAGCATTTT
CASSLGLQNQPQHF
>TRBV4-1|.|TRBD2|TRBJ2-4
TGCGCCAGCAGCCATCCCCCGGGACTAGCGGCGCTCTTAGCCAAAAACATTCAGTACTTC
CASSHPPGLAALLAKNIQYF
>TRBV9|.|TRBD1|TRBJ1-3
TGTGCCAGCAGCGTAGAACAGGGGGCTCCTGGAAACACCATATATTTT
CASSVEQGAPGNTIYF
>TRBV7-8|.|.|TRBJ1-6
TGTGCCAGCAGTTCAGGGGATTCACCCCTCCACTTT
CASSSGDSPLHF
>TRBV4-2|.|TRBD2|TRBJ2-5
TGTGCCAGCAGCCAAGTGGGACTAGCGGGGGGGAGACAAGAGACCCAGTACTTC
CASSQVGLAGGRQETQYF
>TRBV7-2|.|.|TRBJ2-3
TGTGCCAGCAGCTACAGTCTAATAGATACGCAGTATTTT
CASSYSLIDTQYF
>TRBV4-2|.|TRBD1|TRBJ1-2
TGTGCCAGCAGCCAAGGGACAGGGAACTATGGCTACACCTTC
CASSQGTGNYGYTF
>TRBV5-1|.|TRBD1|TRBJ1-1
TGCGCCAGCAACCGGGACAGGAACACTGAAGCTTTCTTT
CASNRDRNTEAFF
>TRBV11-1|.|.|TRBJ1-6
TGTGCCAGCAGCTCGGCGACAGGTCCGAATTCACCCCTCCACTTT
CASSSATGPNSPLHF
>TRBV5-4|.|TRBD2|TRBJ2-1
TGTGCCAGCAGCTCGGGGGGGTACAATGAGCAGTTCTTC
CASSSGGYNEQFF
>TRBV9|.|.|TRBJ2-5
TGTGCCAGCAGCGTAGAGGGGATGGAGACCCAGTACTTC
CASSVEGMETQYF
>TRBV5-5|.|.|TRBJ1-5
TGTGCCAGCAGCTGGGGGGGTATTAATCAGCCCCAGCATTTT
CASSWGGINQPQHF
>TRBV5-1|.|.|TRBJ1-4
TGCGCCAGCAGCTTGGTGGGGAGAACTAATGAAAAACTGTTTTTT
CASSLVGRTNEKLFF
>TRBV29-1|.|.|TRBJ1-1
TGCAGCGCCAAGACAGAGATAAGGGGTAGGGGCACTGAAGCTTTCTTT
CSAKTEIRGRGTEAFF
>TRBV28|.|.|TRBJ2-2
TGTGCCAGCAGCCAGGCGGGTGAAAACACCGGGGAGCTGTTTTTT
CASSQAGENTGELFF
>TRBV5-1|.|TRBD1|TRBJ1-1
TGCGCCAGCAGCTCTACAGGGGAATCGACTGAAGCTTTCTTT
CASSSTGESTEAFF
>TRBV12-5|.|TRBD1|TRBJ2-3
TGTGCTAGTGGTCCCGGGACAGGGAGCACAGATACGCAGTATTTT
CASGPGTGSTDTQYF
>TRBV28|.|TRBD1|TRBJ1-2
TGTGCCAGCAGTTTGACAGGGTTCGGCTACACCTTC
CASSLTGFGYTF
>TRBV9|.|TRBD1|TRBJ1-6
TGTGCCAGCAGCGAACAGGGGGCTTCCTATAATTCACCCCTCCACTTT
CASSEQGASYNSPLHF
>TRBV7-3|.|TRBD2|TRBJ2-7
TGTGCCAGCAGCTTCGGCTTTGGCGGGGGGCCCGAGCAGTACTTC
CASSFGFGGGPEQYF
>TRBV19|.|TRBD1|TRBJ2-2
TGTGCCAGTAGTTCTGGACAGGGGGCTAACACCGGGGAGCTGTTTTTT
CASSSGQGANTGELFF
>TRBV29-1|.|TRBD1|TRBJ1-2
TGCAGCGCCCGGACAGGGGAGTATGGCTACACCTTC
CSARTGEYGYTF
>TRBV18|.|TRBD1|TRBJ1-5
TGTGCCAGCTCACAAAACCCAGGGGGCAACAATCAGCCCCAGCATTTT
CASSQNPGGNNQPQHF
>TRBV10-2|.|.|TRBJ1-5
TGCGCCAGCAGCCCCGGTGGTGGGGGGGTGGGAAATCAGCCCCAGCATTTT
CASSPGGGGVGNQPQHF
>TRBV11-3|.|.|TRBJ2-2
TGTGCCAGCAGCAGGGCAGGGGAAGATACCGGGGAGCTGTTTTTT
CASSRAGEDTGELFF
>TRBV27|.|.|TRBJ1-1
TGTGCCAGCAGTCGCCCGGGGGGGAACACTGAAGCTTTCTTT
CASSRPGGNTEAFF
>TRBV5-4|.|.|TRBJ2-3
TGTGCCAGCAGCTTGGCAGGGATCGGTAGCACAGATACGCAGTATTTT
CASSLAGIGSTDTQYF
>TRBV5-1|.|.|TRBJ1-1
TGCGCCAGCAGCTTCCGAGTGAACACTGAAGCTTTCTTT
CASSFRVNTEAFF
>TRBV7-3|.|TRBD1|TRBJ1-2
TGTGCCAGCAGCCCGACAGGGGGCTTGAGCTATGGCTACACCTTC
CASSPTGGLSYGYTF
>TRBV28|.|.|TRBJ1-2
TGTGCCAGCAGTTTGGCCAGTACAGGGTTCTATGGCTACACCTTC
CASSLASTGFYGYTF
>TRBV4-2|.|.|TRBJ2-3
TGTGCCAGCAGCCAAGATCCGCAGGGGACGCGGATCGGTACGCAGTATTTT
CASSQDPQGTRIGTQYF
>TRBV19|.|.|TRBJ1-2
TGTGCCAGTCTCTCGGGCTATGGCTACACCTTC
CASLSGYGYTF
>TRBV19|.|.|TRBJ1-5
TGTGCCAGTAGTGCGGACCTTGGAGGTAGCAATCAGCCCCAGCATTTT
CASSADLGGSNQPQHF
>TRBV28|.|TRBD2|TRBJ2-5
TGTGCCAGCAACGCTCAGGGACTAGCTTACGGGGAGACCCAGTACTTC
CASNAQGLAYGETQYF
>TRBV5-4|.|TRBD1|TRBJ1-2
TGTGCCAGCAGCGGGGGGACAGGGAGAGTTGGAGGCTACACCTTC
CASSGGTGRVGGYTF
>TRBV27|.|.|TRBJ2-5
TGTGCCAGCAGTCCTAGCAACCAAGAGACCCAGTACTTC
CASSPSNQETQYF
>TRBV11-2|.|TRBD2|TRBJ2-1
TGTGCCAGCAGCCTAGTAGCGGGGGGGGACTACAATGAGCAGTTCTTC
CASSLVAGGDYNEQFF
>TRBV6-5|.|.|TRBJ1-2
TGTGCCAGCAGTATCGCCTCAGGATTCTATGGCTACACCTTC
CASSIASGFYGYTF
>TRBV6-1|.|.|TRBJ2-7
TGTGCCATAACTACGGGGTACGAGCAGTACTTC
CAITTGYEQYF
>TRBV7-2|.|TRBD2|TRBJ2-2
TGTGCCAGCAGCTTTCCTAGCGGGGGGGAGCTGTTTTTT
CASSFPSGGELFF
>TRBV15|.|TRBD1|TRBJ2-1
TGTGCCACCAGCAGAGGAGGACAGGCTCTTGAGCAGTTCTTC
CATSRGGQALEQFF
>TRBV4-2|.|TRBD2|TRBJ2-3
TGTGCCAGCTCGTCGGGGCGGGGGGGCGGAGATACGCAGTATTTT
CASSSGRGGGDTQYF
>TRBV9|.|TRBD1|TRBJ2-1
TGTGCCAGCAGCGTCCGGGACAGGGTATACAATGAGCAGTTCTTC
CASSVRDRVYNEQFF
>TRBV5-1|.|TRBD1|TRBJ1-4
TGCGCCAGCAGCTTTGGGGACAGCTCGAATGAAAAACTGTTTTTT
CASSFGDSSNEKLFF
>TRBV10-3|.|TRBD2|TRBJ2-2
TGTGCCATCAGGACTAGCGGGGGCCCGAACACCGGGGAGCTGTTTTTT
CAIRTSGGPNTGELFF
>TRBV27|.|.|TRBJ2-7
TGTGCCAGCAGTTTCCGTCCCTCCTACGAGCAGTACTTC
CASSFRPSYEQYF
>TRBV11-1|.|TRBD2|TRBJ2-3
TGTGCCAGCAGCTTAACGGGGGGGTATACAGATACGCAGTATTTT
CASSLTGGYTDTQYF
>TRBV6-6|.|.|TRBJ1-6
TGTGCCAGCAGTTACTCTGCAGGGGCATTTAATTCACCCCTCCACTTT
CASSYSAGAFNSPLHF
>TRBV11-3|.|TRBD1|TRBJ1-1
TGTGCCAGGGAGGGACAGGCTAACACTGAAGCTTTCTTT
CAREGQANTEAFF
>TRBV6-5|.|TRBD1|TRBJ1-1
TGTGCCAGCAGTTACCCGCAGGGGGGCAAAGCTTTCTTT
CASSYPQGGKAFF
>TRBV5-1|.|.|TRBJ1-4
TGCGCCAGCCGTCAAACAGGGTCGGCTTTTGAAAAACTGTTTTTT
CASRQTGSAFEKLFF
>TRBV27|.|TRBD2|TRBJ2-2
TGTGCCAGCACAACCTTACCACGTAGCGGGGCGAACACCGGGGAGCTGTTTTTT
CASTTLPRSGANTGELFF
>TRBV19|.|TRBD1|TRBJ1-2
TGTGCCAGTAGTAAAACTCCGGGACAGGGGACGATGCCCTATGGCTACACCTTC
CASSKTPGQGTMPYGYTF